This passage covers 30 T cell receptor beta chains from one sample sequenced in a study of T cell repertoires in cytomegalovirus infection. From the reads, TCRdb called clonotypes with MiXCR, one entry per CDR3 protein. The data contain roughly 27,000 distinct CDR3 sequences, about a fifth of them singletons. No antigen has been assigned to these receptors. Sequences were derived from CD8+ T cells from cultured PBMCs, sampled from culture after CMV antigen stimulation. These receptors were obtained from a human donor in good health (CMV status not recorded). Some clones in this sample may be carry-over from other donors' samples.

In its sample, this clonotype was seen a few times. The chain combines TRBV7-9 with TRBJ2-5; perhaps TRBD1 as D (6 bases). Trimming shortened V by 5 bases and J by 1 base, and 14 bases separated the two germline ends. The CDR3 runs to 15 residues. Germline CDR1 reads SEHNR; CDR2 reads FQNEAQ (reference sequence). CDR3 residues: CASSRPQGGQETQYF. The DNA of the CDR3 is TGTGCCAGCAGCCGCCCACAGGGTGGCCAAGAGACCCAGTACTTC.

This clonotype has only a few counts. The chain has TRBV7-8 and TRBJ2-3, with 9 bases identical to TRBD1. Germline values: CDR1 SGHVS, CDR2 FQNEAQ. Germline trimming cut 5 bases from V and 1 base from J; bases unmatched to any gene: 7. The CDR3 spans 16 residues. The CDR3 bases are TGTGCCAGCAGCCCCCCGGGACAGGGAGGCACAGATACGCAGTATTTT. Its translation is CASSPPGQGGTDTQYF.

This clonotype appeared a few times. The chain employs TRBV7-2 and TRBJ2-5, with 10 bases that match TRBD1. The CDR3 totals 15 residues. Germline-derived CDR1 and CDR2 are SGHTA and FQGNSA. With V trimmed by 5 bases and J by 5 bases, 8 bases remained unmatched. The CDR3 protein is CASSPSQGQGETQYF. In nucleotides, the CDR3 is TGTGCCAGCAGCCCCTCCCAGGGACAGGGGGAGACCCAGTACTTC.

This clonotype was recorded many times. The V gene is TRBV12-3 or TRBV12-4, the J gene TRBJ2-1; possible D gene TRBD2, 5 bases. CDR3 length equals 15 residues. V lost 7 bases and J 4 bases, leaving 17 bases between the germline ends. The CDR3 loop is CASTPTLAPYNEQFF. CDR3 bases: TGTGCCAGCACCCCGACCCTAGCTCCTTACAATGAGCAGTTCTTC.

The chain is built from TRBV7-2 and TRBJ1-6, with TRBD1 matching 7 bases. The CDR3 has 16 residues. The ends lost 6 bases at V and 0 bases at J; junction bases unmatched: 5. CDR1 and CDR2 (germline): SGHTA, FQGNSA. The CDR3 here is CASRGRQGSYNSPLHF. CDR3 bases: TGTGCCAGCAGAGGCAGACAGGGCTCCTATAATTCACCCCTCCACTTT.

The CDR3 reads CASSRGGDQPQHF. The CDR3, as DNA: TGTGCCAGCAGTAGGGGGGGGGATCAGCCCCAGCATTTT. V gene TRBV5-5 combines with J gene TRBJ1-5; TRBD1 might be the D (6 bases). Germline V CDR1 and CDR2: SGHKS, YYEKEE (reference sequence). CDR3 length: 13 residues. Trimming stripped 5 bases from V and 5 bases from J, with 11 bases between.

The genes are TRBV11-2 and TRBJ2-7; tentatively, D is TRBD2 (5 bases). V shed 5 bases and J shed 7 bases, with 9 bases lying between them. Germline CDR1 is SGHAT and CDR2 is FQNNGV. This CDR3 is 11 amino acids long. The CDR3 nucleotides are TGTGCCAGCAGCCAACGGAGGGAGCAGTACTTC. Residues: CASSQRREQYF.

The chain recombines TRBV7-2 with TRBJ2-5; 10 positions match TRBD2. Germline CDR1 SGHTA, CDR2 FQGNSA. V lost 4 bases, J lost 0 bases, and 8 bases stayed unmatched. The CDR3 totals 17 residues. In DNA, the CDR3 is TGTGCCAGCAGCTGGAGACTAGCGGGCTCGTACCAAGAGACCCAGTACTTC. Protein product: CASSWRLAGSYQETQYF.

The table lists this clonotype with a few counts. The chain links TRBV6-2 or TRBV6-3 to TRBJ2-1; TRBD2 aligns across 10 bases. The CDR3 covers 14 residues. V shed 4 bases and J 8 bases; nucleotides not matched to a gene: 5. Germline CDR1 is MNHEY and CDR2 is SVGEGT. The CDR3 nucleotides are TGTGCCAGCAGTTGGGGACTAGCGAGTTATGAGCAGTTCTTC. Protein: CASSWGLASYEQFF.

This clonotype was counted a few times. The chain joins TRBV20-1 to TRBJ1-3, with D possibly TRBD1 on 6 matching bases. Between the trimmed V and J ends, which lost 3 bases and 0 bases, there was a span of 12 bases. The CDR3 extends over 15 amino acids. CDR1 DFQATT and CDR2 SNEGSKA come from the germline V gene (reference sequence). CDR3 loop: CSASRTASSGNTIYF. The CDR3 DNA reads as TGCAGTGCTAGTAGGACAGCGTCCTCTGGAAACACCATATATTTT.

The chain recombines TRBV7-8 with TRBJ2-2, with a weak D call TRBD2 (6 bases). This CDR3 region has 15 residues. CDR1 SGHVS and CDR2 FQNEAQ come from the germline V gene. Trimming removed 5 bases at V and 4 bases at J, with 14 bases between. The CDR3 protein is CASSRGTRGTGELFF. CDR3 nucleotide sequence: TGTGCCAGCAGCCGGGGGACTCGCGGCACCGGGGAGCTGTTTTTT.

This chain uses TRBV12-3 or TRBV12-4 with TRBJ2-7; D gene ambiguous. The CDR3 covers 13 residues. V was pared by 5 bases and J by 7 bases, with 15 bases between. The CDR3 loop reads CASSHRLPGEQYF. The CDR3 DNA reads TGTGCCAGCAGTCATAGACTGCCTGGGGAGCAGTACTTC.

This chain connects TRBV5-1 to TRBJ1-1; D gene ambiguous. This CDR3 is built from 14 residues. CDR1 is SGHRS and CDR2 is YFSETQ in the germline V gene. V shed 3 bases and J shed 5 bases, with 14 bases lying between them. This CDR3 is CASSSFTGETEAFF. The CDR3 region has the DNA TGCGCCAGCAGCTCCTTCACGGGCGAAACTGAAGCTTTCTTT.

The chain links TRBV7-2 to TRBJ2-7; tentative D call: TRBD2 (5 bases). Germline V gene data show CDR1 as SGHTA and CDR2 as FQGNSA. Trimming removed 1 base from V and 3 bases from J, with 10 bases in between. The CDR3 totals 14 residues. CDR3: CASSLGALVYEQYF. The CDR3 DNA sequence: TGTGCCAGCAGCTTAGGGGCACTAGTCTACGAGCAGTACTTC.

This sequence joins TRBV7-9 and TRBJ2-3; the match to TRBD2 covers 15 bases. Trimming removed 3 bases from V and 0 bases from J; junction bases left unmatched: 7. The germline V gene has CDR1 SEHNR and CDR2 FQNEAQ (reference sequence). This CDR3 has 19 residues. CDR3 residues: CASSLGLAGGHKSTDTQYF. DNA of the CDR3: TGTGCCAGCAGCTTGGGACTAGCGGGAGGACACAAAAGCACAGATACGCAGTATTTT. Complete variable domain (other parts from reference TRBV7-9 and TRBJ2-3): DTGVSQNPRHKITKRGQNVTFRCDPISEHNRLYWYRQTLGQGPEFLTYFQNEAQLEKSRLLSDRFSAERPKGSFSTLEIQRTEQGDSAMYLCASSLGLAGGHKSTDTQYFGPGTRLTVL.

This clonotype was seen only a few times. The chain joins TRBV12-3 or TRBV12-4 to TRBJ2-1; tentatively, D is TRBD1 (5 bases). The CDR3 extends over 18 amino acids. V was shortened by 3 bases and J by 2 bases, with 20 bases between the two germline ends. CDR3 nucleotide sequence: TGTGCCAGCAGTTTTGGGGCCCTGTGGCGGAAAGCCTACAATGAGCAGTTCTTC. It yields the protein CASSFGALWRKAYNEQFF.

In this sample, this clonotype turned up a few times. This chain connects TRBV4-3 to TRBJ2-3, with a possible D match to TRBD2 (5 bases). V shed 0 bases and J shed 5 bases, with 12 bases lying between them. The CDR3 contains 15 residues. The V gene's germline CDR1 is LGHNA and CDR2 YSLEER. Here the CDR3 reads CASSQDQRREDTQYF. The CDR3 DNA is TGCGCCAGCAGCCAAGATCAGCGGAGAGAAGATACGCAGTATTTT.

This clonotype was counted between two and nine times. The chain joins TRBV3-1 to TRBJ1-1; no definite D call. V lost 4 bases, J lost 1 base, and 13 bases lay in between. Per germline, CDR1 LGHDT and CDR2 YNNKEL (reference sequence). CDR3 length equals 15 residues. The CDR3, as DNA: TGTGCCAGCAGCCTGGCAGATGACCCGAACACTGAAGCTTTCTTT. This translates into CASSLADDPNTEAFF.

This clonotype appeared a few times. This chain uses TRBV2 with TRBJ2-7; no definite D call. Germline assignment: CDR1 SNHLY and CDR2 FYNNEI. V was cut by 6 bases and J by 4 bases, with 19 bases left in between. The CDR3 runs to 15 residues. DNA for the CDR3: TGTGCCAGCAGAGGAGTCCAAGCGCCGGGTTACGAGCAGTACTTC. It is translated as CASRGVQAPGYEQYF.

The chain carries TRBV19 and TRBJ2-3; 7 bases are a match to TRBD2. Germline CDR1 reads LNHDA; CDR2 reads SQIVND (reference sequence). The CDR3 sequence is 16 residues long. V shed 5 bases and J 1 base; nucleotides not matched to a gene: 9. DNA for the CDR3: TGTGCCAGTAGTCCTGGACGGGGAGGGGGCACAGATACGCAGTATTTT. Protein sequence: CASSPGRGGGTDTQYF.

The count of this clonotype is one. The chain joins TRBV15 to TRBJ1-2; D remains ambiguous. Germline-derived CDR1 and CDR2 are LNHNV and YYDKDF (reference sequence). V lost 0 bases and J 8 bases, leaving 10 bases between the germline ends. This CDR3 contains 13 residues. CDR3 amino acids: CATSRDLGRGYTF. CDR3 coding DNA: TGTGCCACCAGCAGAGATCTAGGGCGCGGCTACACCTTC.

This clonotype was seen more than once but under ten times. The V call is TRBV6-1, the J call TRBJ2-7; possible D gene TRBD2, 6 bases. Trimming removed 6 bases from V and 4 bases from J, with 10 bases in between. CDR3 length: 12 amino acids. Germline V gives CDR1 MNHNS, CDR2 SASEGT. CDR3 amino acids: CASRSSGYEQYF. The CDR3 DNA reads TGTGCCAGCAGGAGTAGCGGATACGAGCAGTACTTC.

This clonotype turned up a few times. The chain links TRBV4-1 to TRBJ2-1, with 9 bases aligning to TRBD1. V dropped 1 base and J dropped 6; count of bases not matched to a gene: 4. This CDR3 spans 15 amino acids. The germline gives CDR1 MGHRA, CDR2 YSYEKL. In DNA, the CDR3 is TGCGCCAGCAGCCAAGTAAACAGGGGGCTCAATGAGCAGTTCTTC. It specifies CASSQVNRGLNEQFF.

This clonotype was seen only a few times. This sequence joins TRBV10-2 and TRBJ2-7, with 11 nucleotides matching TRBD2. The CDR3 has 17 residues. V was pared by 1 base and J by 0 bases, with 5 bases of the junction left unmatched. The germline CDR1 and CDR2 sequences are WSHSY and SAAADI. This chain's CDR3 is CASSEFPGTSGSYEQYF. The CDR3 region has the DNA TGCGCCAGCAGTGAGTTCCCCGGGACTAGCGGCTCCTACGAGCAGTACTTC.

This clonotype has a count of ten or more. The rearrangement links TRBV20-1 to TRBJ2-7; the D gene is possibly TRBD1 (5 bases). The CDR3 is 13 residues long. V was shortened by 6 bases and J by 6 bases, with 18 bases between the two germline ends. Germline V lookup: CDR1 DFQATT, CDR2 SNEGSKA (reference sequence). DNA for the CDR3: TGCAGTGCCAAGGACCTGACAGAAAGCGAGCAGTACTTC. Its translation: CSAKDLTESEQYF.

V is TRBV6-2 or TRBV6-3 and J is TRBJ2-2; TRBD2 aligns across 7 bases. In germline, CDR1 is MNHEY, CDR2 SVGEGT. The CDR3 has 14 residues. Trimming took 5 bases from V and 6 from J; bases not matched to a gene: 6. Here the CDR3 reads CASSRTRIPGELFF. CDR3 bases: TGTGCCAGCAGTCGGACTAGGATCCCCGGGGAGCTGTTTTTT.

The chain couples TRBV7-2 to TRBJ2-1; no clear D. Trimming left V 1 base short and J 1 base short, with 8 bases between. Per germline, CDR1 SGHTA and CDR2 FQGNSA. The CDR3 has 15 residues. CDR3 in amino acids: CASSLGLGSYNEQFF. The CDR3 nucleotides read TGTGCCAGCAGCTTAGGATTGGGATCCTACAATGAGCAGTTCTTC.

V usage is TRBV7-9 and J usage is TRBJ2-2, with D tentatively TRBD1 (5 bases). Looked up from germline, CDR1 is SEHNR and CDR2 is FQNEAQ (reference sequence). The CDR3 spans 16 residues. The V end lost 3 bases, the J end lost 0 bases, and 11 bases lay between the germline ends. The CDR3 is CASSFQDTPNTGELFF. The CDR3 DNA is TGTGCCAGCAGCTTTCAGGACACCCCGAACACCGGGGAGCTGTTTTTT.

This clonotype was detected a few times. The chain uses TRBV27 and TRBJ2-1; D ambiguous. V was shortened by 5 bases and J by 5 bases, with 7 bases between the two germline ends. Germline V gene lookup returns CDR1 MNHEY and CDR2 SMNVEV (reference sequence). The CDR3 runs 12 residues. The CDR3 region is CASSPSNNEQFF. In DNA form, the CDR3 reads TGTGCCAGCAGTCCCTCGAACAATGAGCAGTTCTTC.

V is TRBV5-6 and J is TRBJ2-7, with 7 bases aligning to TRBD1. The CDR3 consists of 15 residues. The germline gives CDR1 SGHDT, CDR2 YYEEEE. V trimming: 2 bases; J trimming: 5 bases; junction bases outside the gene matches: 10. CDR3 DNA: TGTGCCAGCAGCTTCTCCTACCGACAGGGCGACGAGCAGTACTTC. Translated: CASSFSYRQGDEQYF.